The next 27 T cell receptor beta chains were all read from a single sample in a study of cytomegalovirus exposure and HLA in healthy donors. The PCR contained 60 Vbeta and 13 Jbeta primers. Measured with immunoSEQ multiplex PCR; TCRdb has only the in-frame clones, and not every one. Found here are 150,000 to 200,000 clones, 80% of them singletons; the top ten hold around a tenth. The sequenced sample consisted of PBMCs. The receptor source for this set is a man in his late teens or twenties in good health and CMV-seropositive.

The V call is TRBV6-5, the J call TRBJ1-1, with 8 bases matching TRBD1. V trimming: 5 bases; J trimming: 7 bases; junction bases outside the gene matches: 9. Per the germline V gene, CDR1 is MNHEY and CDR2 is SVGAGI. The CDR3 has 14 amino acids. CDR3 nucleotides: TGTGCCAGCAGTGCGGACAGGGTAAGGGGTGAAGCTTTCTTT. Its translation: CASSADRVRGEAFF.

This clone was seen only a few times. The rearrangement links TRBV4-3 to TRBJ2-6; TRBD1 matches at 8 bases. The V gene end was trimmed by 3 bases and the J gene end by 1 base; junction bases not matched to a gene: 11. Looked up from germline, CDR1 is LGHNA and CDR2 is YSLEER. The CDR3 has 19 amino acids. CDR3 bases: TGCGCCAGCAGCCAGAGCCCGGGACAGGCATTATCTGGGGCCAACGTCCTGACTTTC. As protein: CASSQSPGQALSGANVLTF.

This chain connects TRBV19 to TRBJ2-2; 7 nucleotides align to TRBD1. CDR1 and CDR2 (germline): LNHDA, SQIVND (reference sequence). V was pared by 10 bases and J by 1 base, with 6 bases of the junction left unmatched. The CDR3 runs 14 residues. Here the CDR3 reads CATRQGWNTGELFF. In DNA form, the CDR3 reads TGTGCCACCCGACAGGGCTGGAACACCGGGGAGCTGTTTTTT.

The chain links TRBV5-6 to TRBJ1-5; the D is unclear. V was cut by 0 bases and J by 0 bases, with 7 bases left in between. The germline V gene encodes CDR1 SGHDT and CDR2 YYEEEE. The CDR3 has 15 residues. This chain's CDR3 is CASSLGTGSNQPQHF. CDR3 DNA sequence: TGTGCCAGCAGCTTGGGTACTGGTAGCAATCAGCCCCAGCATTTT.

The rearrangement joins TRBV6-1 to TRBJ2-3, with 8 bases lining up with TRBD2. Germline assignment: CDR1 MNHNS and CDR2 SASEGT. CDR3 size: 14 residues. V lost 10 bases, J lost 4 bases, and 10 bases stayed unmatched. CDR3 sequence (DNA): TGTGCCAACGAAGAAGCGGGAGCAGCAGATACGCAGTATTTT. This gives the protein CANEEAGAADTQYF.

This clone was detected once. The chain couples TRBV10-3 to TRBJ2-2, with D hard to call. In germline, CDR1 is ENHRY, CDR2 SYGVKD. V gave up 1 base and J gave up 3 bases, with 12 bases separating them. This CDR3 spans 16 amino acids. CDR3 protein: CAISEFTSGDTGELFF. The CDR3 nucleotides are TGTGCCATCAGTGAGTTTACCTCGGGTGACACCGGGGAGCTGTTTTTT.

Turning to this clone: The junction departs from germline at one end; a sequencing error may be responsible. V gene TRBV6-5 combines with J gene TRBJ1-5; D ambiguous. Per the germline V gene, CDR1 is MNHEY and CDR2 is SVGAGI. The CDR3 is made up of 14 amino acids. The CDR3 loop is CASRYYLGEQPQHF. CDR3 in DNA: TGTGCCAGCAGATACTACCTCGGGGAGCAGCCCCAGCATTTT.

The chain has TRBV4-3 and TRBJ1-2, with a possible D match to TRBD1 (6 bases). V was shortened by 4 bases and J by 5 bases, with 11 bases between the two germline ends. Germline CDR1 is LGHNA and CDR2 is YSLEER. The CDR3 has 13 amino acids. CDR3 DNA: TGCGCCAGCAGCCCCGGGGGGGCGTATGGCTACACCTTC. This encodes CASSPGGAYGYTF.

The CDR3 region has the DNA TGTGCCAGCAGTGAAGGCTCAGGGGACCCCTACGAGCAGTACTTC. This encodes CASSEGSGDPYEQYF. The genes are TRBV6-1 and TRBJ2-7, with D perhaps TRBD1 (6 bases). Germline CDR1 is MNHNS and CDR2 is SASEGT. The V and J ends lost 1 base and 2 bases respectively, with 12 bases between them. This CDR3 contains 15 residues.

This chain connects TRBV25-1 to TRBJ1-3, with D tentatively TRBD1 (5 bases). The CDR3 sequence is 16 residues long. Germline V gene sequence: CDR1 MGHDK, CDR2 SYGVNS. The V end was cut by 0 bases, the J end by 2 bases, with 11 bases between. In DNA, the CDR3 is TGTGCCAGCAGTGAATATCCGGGGGTACCTGGAAACACCATATATTTT. Its translation: CASSEYPGVPGNTIYF.

V and J are TRBV9 and TRBJ2-1; D is unresolved. The CDR3 is 13 residues long. In germline, CDR1 is SGDLS, CDR2 YYNGEE. Trimming shortened V by 1 base and J by 4 bases, and 6 bases separated the two germline ends. The CDR3 nucleotides are TGTGCCAGCAGCGTATCAGAATACAATGAGCAGTTCTTC. Amino acids: CASSVSEYNEQFF.

The chain employs TRBV12-5 and TRBJ2-7, with 8 bases aligning to TRBD1. Trimming took 6 bases from V and 2 from J; bases not matched to a gene: 6. The CDR3 covers 14 residues. CDR1 is LGHNT, CDR2 FRNRAP, per germline. The CDR3 region has the DNA TGTGCTAGTGGGGACAGGGCGGCCCCCTACGAGCAGTACTTC. Translation gives CASGDRAAPYEQYF.

The chain is built from TRBV10-1 and TRBJ2-7; the match to TRBD2 covers 9 bases. Germline CDR1 reads WNHNN; CDR2 reads SYGVQD (reference sequence). The trim removed 8 bases at V and 2 bases at J, leaving 4 bases unmatched. This CDR3 is built from 13 residues. DNA of the CDR3: TGCGCCAGCGGGGCTAGCGGGACCTACGAGCAGTACTTC. This translates into CASGASGTYEQYF.

This clone was counted a few times. V is TRBV9 and J is TRBJ1-3; maybe TRBD1 (6 bases). There are 17 residues in the CDR3. V lost 0 bases to trimming and J lost 0 bases, with 13 bases between them. Looked up from germline, CDR1 is SGDLS and CDR2 is YYNGEE. CDR3 loop: CASSVGQDRYSGNTIYF. Written as DNA, the CDR3 is TGTGCCAGCAGCGTAGGACAGGACAGATACTCTGGAAACACCATATATTTT. Complete variable domain (other parts from reference TRBV9 and TRBJ1-3): DSGVTQTPKHLITATGQRVTLRCSPRSGDLSVYWYQQSLDQGLQFLIQYYNGEERAKGNILERFSAQQFPDLHSELNLSSLELGDSALYFCASSVGQDRYSGNTIYFGEGSWLTVV.

The chain uses TRBV7-9 and TRBJ2-5; the D gene is possibly TRBD1 (6 bases). The DNA end is more similar to TRBJ2-7, so the J call may be wrong. Germline CDR1 SEHNR, CDR2 FQNEAQ (reference sequence). The CDR3 has 17 amino acids. CDR3 bases: TGTGCCAGCAGCCTAAACCCAATGGGCCAGGGACACTACGAGCAGTACTTC. Its protein is CASSLNPMGQGHYEQYF.

The J gene is TRBJ1-4, the V gene TRBV6-6; tentative D call: TRBD1 (6 bases). Germline V gene lookup returns CDR1 MNHNY and CDR2 SVGAGI (reference sequence). This CDR3 spans 15 amino acids. Trimming removed 3 bases at V and 8 bases at J, with 16 bases between. The CDR3 spells CASSYSAGDGEKLFF. The CDR3 DNA is TGTGCCAGCAGTTATTCCGCAGGGGACGGGGAAAAACTGTTTTTT.

The chain is built from TRBV10-2 and TRBJ1-2; D ambiguous. The CDR3 loop spans 12 amino acids. Deletions cut 3 bases from V and 4 bases from J, with 6 bases between. CDR1 WSHSY and CDR2 SAAADI come from the germline V gene. The CDR3 here is CASSDEGYGYTF. CDR3 coding DNA: TGCGCCAGCAGTGATGAGGGCTATGGCTACACCTTC.

The V call is TRBV6-5, the J call TRBJ1-4; D possibly corresponds to TRBD1 (6 bases). The CDR3 has 13 amino acids. The V gene's germline CDR1 is MNHEY and CDR2 SVGAGI. Trimming stripped 7 bases from V and 7 bases from J, with 13 bases between. The CDR3 is CASKRGAGEKLFF. The CDR3 coding sequence is TGTGCCAGCAAACGGGGGGCTGGTGAAAAACTGTTTTTT.

This clone was counted once. V is TRBV15 and J is TRBJ2-7; D possibly corresponds to TRBD2 (5 bases). Trimming removed 0 bases from V and 6 bases from J, with 15 bases in between. The V gene's germline CDR1 is LNHNV and CDR2 YYDKDF (reference sequence). The CDR3 loop spans 15 amino acids. The DNA of the CDR3 is TGTGCCACCAGCAGAGATAAGGTTCGGGGTGGCGAGCAGTACTTC. Its translation: CATSRDKVRGGEQYF.

CDR3 bases: TGTGCCAGCAGCCCTGGGACAGCTAGCACAGATACGCAGTATTTT. It yields the protein CASSPGTASTDTQYF. The chain employs TRBV5-4 and TRBJ2-3, with 7 bases fitting TRBD1. The CDR3 spans 15 residues. Germline assignment: CDR1 SGHNT and CDR2 YYREEE (reference sequence). Trimming removed 4 bases from V and 0 bases from J; junction bases left unmatched: 5.

V and J are TRBV27 and TRBJ1-3; TRBD1 agrees at 8 bases. The V gene end was trimmed by 6 bases and the J gene end by 0 bases; junction bases not matched to a gene: 4. The germline gives CDR1 MNHEY, CDR2 SMNVEV (reference sequence). CDR3 size: 15 residues. CDR3 in DNA: TGTGCCAGCAGCAGACAGGGGATCTCTGGAAACACCATATATTTT. Its protein product is CASSRQGISGNTIYF.

The chain couples TRBV19 to TRBJ1-5; D is possibly TRBD1 (5 bases). Trimming shortened V by 4 bases and J by 4 bases, and 14 bases separated the two germline ends. The CDR3 has 15 amino acids. Germline V lookup: CDR1 LNHDA, CDR2 SQIVND (reference sequence). The CDR3 DNA sequence: TGTGCCAGTAGTACCTTCACCCCAGGGAATCAGCCCCAGCATTTT. Protein product: CASSTFTPGNQPQHF.

This clone was counted a few times. The V call is TRBV19, the J call TRBJ2-7; TRBD1 matches 9 bases. V shed 5 bases and J 6 bases; nucleotides not matched to a gene: 8. The CDR3 sequence is 14 residues long. Germline lookup yields CDR1 LNHDA and CDR2 SQIVND (reference sequence). The DNA of the CDR3 is TGTGCCAGTAGTTGGGGGACAGGGAGGTCCGAGCAGTACTTC. It is translated as CASSWGTGRSEQYF.

The chain is built from TRBV7-8 and TRBJ1-2; D call uncertain. This CDR3 has 15 residues. Germline lookup yields CDR1 SGHVS and CDR2 FQNEAQ. With 1 base removed from V and 4 bases from J, the gap between germline ends came to 13 bases. The CDR3 coding sequence is TGTGCCAGCAGCTTAGTCTCGGGTTTCGGCTATGGCTACACCTTC. Translated, it gives CASSLVSGFGYGYTF. The variable domain in full, with the rest retrieved from reference TRBV7-8 and TRBJ1-2, is GAGVSQSPRYKVAKRGQDVALRCDPISGHVSLFWYQQALGQGPEFLTYFQNEAQLDKSGLPSDRFFAERPEGSVSTLKIQRTQQEDSAVYLCASSLVSGFGYGYTFGSGTRLTVV.

V is TRBV9 and J is TRBJ1-4; D is unclear. CDR3 size: 15 residues. Trimming removed 3 bases at V and 4 bases at J, with 13 bases between. CDR1 is SGDLS and CDR2 is YYNGEE in the germline V gene. CDR3 nucleotide sequence: TGTGCCAGCAGCGGACCGGGGAGCCGTAATGAAAAACTGTTTTTT. It codes for CASSGPGSRNEKLFF. Variable domain in full (rest from reference TRBV9 and TRBJ1-4): DSGVTQTPKHLITATGQRVTLRCSPRSGDLSVYWYQQSLDQGLQFLIQYYNGEERAKGNILERFSAQQFPDLHSELNLSSLELGDSALYFCASSGPGSRNEKLFFGSGTQLSVL.

The genes are TRBV27 and TRBJ1-2; TRBD1 matches 9 bases. V shed 5 bases and J 6 bases; nucleotides not matched to a gene: 4. CDR1 and CDR2 (germline): MNHEY, SMNVEV (reference sequence). This CDR3 is built from 13 residues. CDR3 sequence (DNA): TGTGCCAGCAGTCCGGACAGGGGTCATGGCTACACCTTC. This sequence encodes CASSPDRGHGYTF.

A single count supports this clone. The rearrangement joins TRBV6-1 to TRBJ2-5; the D gene is possibly TRBD2 (5 bases). The DNA matches TRBJ2-7 better at its end, which makes the J call doubtful. This CDR3 region has 12 residues. Germline-derived CDR1 and CDR2 are MNHNS and SASEGT. Here the CDR3 reads CASSEGAYEQYF. The CDR3 DNA is TGTGCCAGCAGTGAGGGAGCCTACGAGCAGTACTTC.